This TCR beta chain was found in a study of human thymus T cells. Study-wide points: The authors found apparently biased V and J gene usage in thymic and blood repertoires.

Trimming left V 2 bases short and J 1 base short, with 14 bases between. This CDR3 is 16 amino acids long. CDR1 is MNHEY and CDR2 is SVGAGI in the germline V gene. Only in-frame clones appear in the TCRdb table, and some are missing; sequencing was by immunoSEQ multiplex PCR. The table includes about 78,000 clones, 95% to 98% detected once. On this clone: Its antigen remains unknown.

Resections that were taken during corrective heart surgery supplied the thymus tissue. Those donating were healthy Finnish infants in corrective surgery for congenital heart defects. The TCR was taken from a boy in the first two years of life with a congenital heart defect but otherwise immunologically healthy. The sequenced sample was thymus tissue. This chain uses TRBV6-5 with TRBJ1-1, with D unclear. CDR3 region: CASSYEVKTQNTEAFF. The CDR3 DNA reads as TGTGCCAGCAGTTACGAAGTTAAGACACAGAACACTGAAGCTTTCTTT.